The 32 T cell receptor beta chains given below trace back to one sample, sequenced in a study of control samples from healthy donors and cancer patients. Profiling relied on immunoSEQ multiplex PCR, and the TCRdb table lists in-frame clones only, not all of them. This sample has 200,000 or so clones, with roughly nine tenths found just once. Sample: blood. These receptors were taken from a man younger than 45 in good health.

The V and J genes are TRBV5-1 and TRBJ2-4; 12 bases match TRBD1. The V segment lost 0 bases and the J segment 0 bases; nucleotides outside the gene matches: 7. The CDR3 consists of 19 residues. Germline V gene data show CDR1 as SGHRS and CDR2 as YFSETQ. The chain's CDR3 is CASSLVRDRGPAAKNIQYF. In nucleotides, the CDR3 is TGCGCCAGCAGCTTGGTACGGGACAGGGGGCCAGCAGCCAAAAACATTCAGTACTTC.

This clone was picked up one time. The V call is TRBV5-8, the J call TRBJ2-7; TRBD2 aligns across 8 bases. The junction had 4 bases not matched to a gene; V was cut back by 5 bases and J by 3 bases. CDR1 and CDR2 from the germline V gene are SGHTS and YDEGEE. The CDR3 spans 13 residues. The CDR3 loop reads CASRSGTSYEQYF. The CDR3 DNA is TGTGCCAGCAGGTCCGGGACTAGCTACGAGCAGTACTTC. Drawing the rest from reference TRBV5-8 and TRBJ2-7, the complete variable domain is EAGVTQSPTHLIKTRGQQATLRCSPISGHTSVYWYQQALGLGLQFLLWYDEGEERNRGNFPPRFSGRQFPNYSSELNVNALELEDSALYLCASRSGTSYEQYFGPGTRLTVT.

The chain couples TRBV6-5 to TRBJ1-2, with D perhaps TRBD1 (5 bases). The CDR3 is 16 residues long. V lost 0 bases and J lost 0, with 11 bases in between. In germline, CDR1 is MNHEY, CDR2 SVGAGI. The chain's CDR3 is CASSYSGQKTNYGYTF. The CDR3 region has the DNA TGTGCCAGCAGTTACTCTGGACAAAAGACTAACTATGGCTACACCTTC.

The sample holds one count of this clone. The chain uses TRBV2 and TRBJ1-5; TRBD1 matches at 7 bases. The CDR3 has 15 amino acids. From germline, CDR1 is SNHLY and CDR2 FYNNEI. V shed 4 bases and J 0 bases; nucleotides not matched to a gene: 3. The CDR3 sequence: CASSVTGDSNQPQHF. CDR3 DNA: TGTGCCAGCAGTGTCACAGGGGATAGCAATCAGCCCCAGCATTTT.

Written as DNA, the CDR3 is TGTGCCAGCAGCTACGGGGGCAGCTATAGCAATCAGCCCCAGCATTTT. Amino acid sequence: CASSYGGSYSNQPQHF. The chain employs TRBV11-3 and TRBJ1-5; perhaps TRBD1 as D (6 bases). The CDR3 has 16 amino acids. CDR1 is SGHNT and CDR2 is YENEEA in the germline V gene. Deletions cut 4 bases from V and 0 bases from J, with 13 bases between.

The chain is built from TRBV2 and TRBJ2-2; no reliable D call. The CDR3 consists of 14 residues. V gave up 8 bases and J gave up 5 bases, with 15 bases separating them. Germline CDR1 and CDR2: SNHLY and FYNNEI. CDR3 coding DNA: TGTGCCAGCTCCCGTGAAGGAAAGACCGGGGAGCTGTTTTTT. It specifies CASSREGKTGELFF.

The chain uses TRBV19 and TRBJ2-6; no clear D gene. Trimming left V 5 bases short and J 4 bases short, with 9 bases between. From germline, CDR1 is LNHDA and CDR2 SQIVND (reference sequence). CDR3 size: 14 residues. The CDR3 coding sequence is TGTGCCAGTAGTTTGCTTTCCGGGGCCAACGTCCTGACTTTC. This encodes CASSLLSGANVLTF.

The CDR3 region is CASSARGTMNTEAFF. The CDR3 coding sequence is TGTGCCAGCTCGGCGAGGGGGACCATGAACACTGAAGCTTTCTTT. The chain has TRBV9 and TRBJ1-1; maybe TRBD1 (6 bases). The V end was cut by 7 bases, the J end by 0 bases, with 16 bases between. The CDR3 length is 15 residues. Germline V gene sequence: CDR1 SGDLS, CDR2 YYNGEE.

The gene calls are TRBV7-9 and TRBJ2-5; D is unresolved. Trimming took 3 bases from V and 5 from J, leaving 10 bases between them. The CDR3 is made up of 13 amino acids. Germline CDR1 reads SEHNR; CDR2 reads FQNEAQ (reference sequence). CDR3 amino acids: CASSLPVGETQYF. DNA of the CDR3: TGTGCCAGCAGCTTGCCGGTGGGGGAGACCCAGTACTTC.

CDR3 in DNA: TGTGCCAGCAGTTCGGGAGGCGAAAGAGGGGAGCAGTTCTTC. Translating it yields CASSSGGERGEQFF. The genes are TRBV6-6 and TRBJ2-1; TRBD2 matches at 7 bases. In germline, CDR1 is MNHNY, CDR2 SVGAGI (reference sequence). V was clipped by 4 bases and J by 10 bases; unmatched bases: 10. The CDR3 loop spans 14 amino acids.

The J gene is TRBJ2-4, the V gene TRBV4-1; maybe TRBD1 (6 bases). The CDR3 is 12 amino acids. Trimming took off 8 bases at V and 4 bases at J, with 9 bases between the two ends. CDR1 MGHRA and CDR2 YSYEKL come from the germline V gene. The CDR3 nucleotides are TGCGCCAGCCGGGACAAGAAAAACATTCAGTACTTC. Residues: CASRDKKNIQYF.

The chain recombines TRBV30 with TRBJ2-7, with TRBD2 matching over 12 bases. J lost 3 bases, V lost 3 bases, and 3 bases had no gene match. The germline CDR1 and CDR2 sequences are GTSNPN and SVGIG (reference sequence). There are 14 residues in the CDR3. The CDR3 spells CAWSPTSGGYEQYF. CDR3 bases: TGTGCCTGGAGCCCGACTAGCGGGGGCTACGAGCAGTACTTC.

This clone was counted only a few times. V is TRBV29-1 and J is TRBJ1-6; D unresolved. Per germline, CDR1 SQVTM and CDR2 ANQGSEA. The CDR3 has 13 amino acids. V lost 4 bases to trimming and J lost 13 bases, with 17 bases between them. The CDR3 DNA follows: TGCAGCGTTGTCCCACTCAGTAAGGTCCCCCTCCACTTT. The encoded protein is CSVVPLSKVPLHF. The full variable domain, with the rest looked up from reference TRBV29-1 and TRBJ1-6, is SAVISQKPSRDICQRGTSLTIQCQVDSQVTMMFWYRQQPGQSLTLIATANQGSEATYESGFVIDKFPISRPNLTFSTLTVSNMSPEDSSIYLCSVVPLSKVPLHFGNGTRLTVT.

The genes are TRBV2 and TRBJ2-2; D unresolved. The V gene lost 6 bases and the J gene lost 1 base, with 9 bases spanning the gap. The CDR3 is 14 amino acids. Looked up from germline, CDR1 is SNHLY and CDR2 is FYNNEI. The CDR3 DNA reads TGTGCCAGCAGCCAAGGACGGAACACCGGGGAGCTGTTTTTT. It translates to CASSQGRNTGELFF. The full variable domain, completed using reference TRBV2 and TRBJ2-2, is EPEVTQTPSHQVTQMGQEVILRCVPISNHLYFYWYRQILGQKVEFLVSFYNNEISEKSEIFDDQFSVERPDGSNFTLKIRSTKLEDSAMYFCASSQGRNTGELFFGEGSRLTVL.

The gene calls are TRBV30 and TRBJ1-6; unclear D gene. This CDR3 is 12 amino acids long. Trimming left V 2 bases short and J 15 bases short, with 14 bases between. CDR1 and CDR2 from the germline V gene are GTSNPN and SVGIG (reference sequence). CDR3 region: CAWSNGVSRLHF. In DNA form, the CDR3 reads TGTGCCTGGAGTAACGGCGTGTCGCGCCTCCACTTT.

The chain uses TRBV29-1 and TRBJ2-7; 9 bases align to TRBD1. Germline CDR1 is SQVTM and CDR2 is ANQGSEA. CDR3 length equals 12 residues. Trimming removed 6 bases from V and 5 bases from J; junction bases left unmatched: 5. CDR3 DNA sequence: TGCAGCGTGGGGGGGGACAGGGACGAGCAGTACTTC. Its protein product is CSVGGDRDEQYF.

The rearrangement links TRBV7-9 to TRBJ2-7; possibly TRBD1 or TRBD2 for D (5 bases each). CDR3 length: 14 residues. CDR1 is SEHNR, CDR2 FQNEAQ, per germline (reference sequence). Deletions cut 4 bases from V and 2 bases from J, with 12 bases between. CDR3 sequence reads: CASSWGGQPYEQYF. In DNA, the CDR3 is TGTGCCAGCAGCTGGGGCGGGCAGCCCTACGAGCAGTACTTC.

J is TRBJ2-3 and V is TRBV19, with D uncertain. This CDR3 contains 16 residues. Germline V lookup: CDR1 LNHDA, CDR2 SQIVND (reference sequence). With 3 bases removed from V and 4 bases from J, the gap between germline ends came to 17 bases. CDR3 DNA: TGTGCCAGTAGTATGGCCGGTGGGTGGGTTTCAGATACGCAGTATTTT. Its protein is CASSMAGGWVSDTQYF. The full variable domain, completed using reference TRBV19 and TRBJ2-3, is DGGITQSPKYLFRKEGQNVTLSCEQNLNHDAMYWYRQDPGQGLRLIYYSQIVNDFQKGDIAEGYSVSREKKESFPLTVTSAQKNPTAFYLCASSMAGGWVSDTQYFGPGTRLTVL.

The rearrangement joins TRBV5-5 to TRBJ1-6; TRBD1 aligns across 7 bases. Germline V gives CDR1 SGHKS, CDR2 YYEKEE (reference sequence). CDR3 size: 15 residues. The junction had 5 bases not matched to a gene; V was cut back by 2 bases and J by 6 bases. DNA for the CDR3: TGTGCCAGCAGCTTTACAGGGGCGGGTAATTCACCCCTCCACTTT. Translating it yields CASSFTGAGNSPLHF.

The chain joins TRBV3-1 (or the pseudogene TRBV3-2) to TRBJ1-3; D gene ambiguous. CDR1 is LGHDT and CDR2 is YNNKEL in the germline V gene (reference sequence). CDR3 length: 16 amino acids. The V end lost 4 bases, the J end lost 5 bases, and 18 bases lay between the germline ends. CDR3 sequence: CASSRSLTGWRNTIYF. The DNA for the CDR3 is TGTGCCAGCAGCCGAAGTCTGACGGGGTGGAGAAACACCATATATTTT.

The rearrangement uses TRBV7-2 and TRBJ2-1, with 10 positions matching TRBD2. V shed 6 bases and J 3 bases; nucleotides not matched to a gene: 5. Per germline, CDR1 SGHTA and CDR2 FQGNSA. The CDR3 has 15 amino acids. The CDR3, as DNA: TGTGCCAGCAGTTCGAGCGGGGGGGGCTACAATGAGCAGTTCTTC. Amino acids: CASSSSGGGYNEQFF.

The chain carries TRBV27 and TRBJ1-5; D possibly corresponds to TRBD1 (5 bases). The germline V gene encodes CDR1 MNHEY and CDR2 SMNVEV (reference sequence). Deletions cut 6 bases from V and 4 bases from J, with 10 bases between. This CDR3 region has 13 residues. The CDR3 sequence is CASRAGGNQPQHF. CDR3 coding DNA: TGTGCCAGCAGAGCGGGGGGAAATCAGCCCCAGCATTTT.

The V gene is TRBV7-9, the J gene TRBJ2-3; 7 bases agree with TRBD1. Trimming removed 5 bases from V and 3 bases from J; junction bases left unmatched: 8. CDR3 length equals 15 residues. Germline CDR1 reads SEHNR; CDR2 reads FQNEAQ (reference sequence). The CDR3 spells CASSPPGQMTDTQYF. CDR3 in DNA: TGTGCCAGCAGCCCACCGGGACAGATGACAGATACGCAGTATTTT.

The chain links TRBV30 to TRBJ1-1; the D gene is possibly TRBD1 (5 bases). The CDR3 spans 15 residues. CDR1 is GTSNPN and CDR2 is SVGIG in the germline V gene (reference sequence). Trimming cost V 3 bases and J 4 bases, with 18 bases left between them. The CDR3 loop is CAWSLGGVGGTEAFF. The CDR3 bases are TGTGCCTGGAGCCTAGGAGGGGTCGGAGGCACTGAAGCTTTCTTT. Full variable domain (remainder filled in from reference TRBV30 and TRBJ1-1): SQTIHQWPATLVQPVGSPLSLECTVEGTSNPNLYWYRQAAGRGLQLLFYSVGIGQISSEVPQNLSASRPQDRQFILSSKKLLLSDSGFYLCAWSLGGVGGTEAFFGQGTRLTVV.

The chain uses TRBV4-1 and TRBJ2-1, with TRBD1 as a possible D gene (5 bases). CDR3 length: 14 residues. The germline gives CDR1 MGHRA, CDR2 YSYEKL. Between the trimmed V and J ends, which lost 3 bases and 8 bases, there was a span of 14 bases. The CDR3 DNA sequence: TGCGCCAGCAGCCAGGGGCAGGGAATCGATGAGCAGTTCTTC. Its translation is CASSQGQGIDEQFF.

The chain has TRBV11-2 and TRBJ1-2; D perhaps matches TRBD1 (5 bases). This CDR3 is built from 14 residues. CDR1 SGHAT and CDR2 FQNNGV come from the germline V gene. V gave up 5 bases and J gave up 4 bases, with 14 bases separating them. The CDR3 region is CASSPGGLPYGYTF. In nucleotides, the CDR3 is TGTGCCAGCAGCCCCGGGGGACTTCCCTATGGCTACACCTTC.

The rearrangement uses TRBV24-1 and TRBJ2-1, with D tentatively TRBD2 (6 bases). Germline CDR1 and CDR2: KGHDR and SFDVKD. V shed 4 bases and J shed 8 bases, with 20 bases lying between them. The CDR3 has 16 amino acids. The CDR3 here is CATSDPSSRGRDEQFF. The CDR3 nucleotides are TGTGCCACCAGTGACCCTAGCTCGCGGGGCCGGGATGAGCAGTTCTTC.

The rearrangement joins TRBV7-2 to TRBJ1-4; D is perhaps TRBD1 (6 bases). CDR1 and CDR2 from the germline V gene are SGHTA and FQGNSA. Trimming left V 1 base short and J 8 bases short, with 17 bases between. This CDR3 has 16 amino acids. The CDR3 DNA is TGTGCCAGCAGCTTAGACCCCCGACAGGCCCAAGAAAAACTGTTTTTT. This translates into CASSLDPRQAQEKLFF.

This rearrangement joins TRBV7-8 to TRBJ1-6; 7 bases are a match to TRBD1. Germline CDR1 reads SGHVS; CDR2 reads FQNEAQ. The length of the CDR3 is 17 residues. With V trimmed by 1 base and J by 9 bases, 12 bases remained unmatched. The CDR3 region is CASSLVAQGEKGSPLHF. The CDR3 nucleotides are TGTGCCAGCAGCTTAGTGGCCCAGGGGGAGAAGGGTTCACCCCTCCACTTT.

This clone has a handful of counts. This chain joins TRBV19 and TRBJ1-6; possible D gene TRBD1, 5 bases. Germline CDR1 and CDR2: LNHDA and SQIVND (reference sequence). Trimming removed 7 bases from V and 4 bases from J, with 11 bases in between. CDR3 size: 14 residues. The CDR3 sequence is CASKLEGYNSPLHF. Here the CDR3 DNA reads TGTGCCAGTAAGCTGGAGGGGTATAATTCACCCCTCCACTTT.

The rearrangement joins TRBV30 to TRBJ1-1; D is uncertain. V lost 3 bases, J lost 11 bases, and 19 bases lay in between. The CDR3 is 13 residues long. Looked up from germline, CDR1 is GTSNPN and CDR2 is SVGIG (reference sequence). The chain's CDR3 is CAWRKESLTIAFF. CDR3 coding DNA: TGTGCCTGGAGGAAAGAAAGTCTGACAATTGCTTTCTTT. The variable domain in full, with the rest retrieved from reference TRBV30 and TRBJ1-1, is SQTIHQWPATLVQPVGSPLSLECTVEGTSNPNLYWYRQAAGRGLQLLFYSVGIGQISSEVPQNLSASRPQDRQFILSSKKLLLSDSGFYLCAWRKESLTIAFFGQGTRLTVV.

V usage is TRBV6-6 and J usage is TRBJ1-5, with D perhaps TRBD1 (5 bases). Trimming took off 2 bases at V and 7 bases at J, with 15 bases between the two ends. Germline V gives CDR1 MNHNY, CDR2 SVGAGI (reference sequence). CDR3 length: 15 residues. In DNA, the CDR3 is TGTGCCAGCAGTTACACTTCCAGGGTGGGACAGCCCCAGCATTTT. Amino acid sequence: CASSYTSRVGQPQHF.